This record concerns one TCR beta chain sequence. TCRdb's table, derived via immunoSEQ multiplex PCR, lists solely in-frame clones and lacks some. The table has 300,000 to 400,000 clones, 86% seen once. V was trimmed by 4 bases and J by 5 bases, leaving 11 bases between them. CDR1 and CDR2 (germline): SGHNT, YENEEA. The CDR3 runs to 13 residues. The sample is drawn from a study of Ad26.COV2.S vaccination and SARS-CoV-2 variants. Treatment meaning: 19 received Ad26.COV2.S at low or high dose, single or two shots; roughly 5 received placebo; per-sample allocation not given. Samples were taken on day 63 after the first vaccine or placebo injection. This person who donated was an adult of 18-55 years in Boston.

The chain recombines TRBV11-3 with TRBJ2-5, with D possibly being TRBD1 (5 bases). This sequence was found in a person between 18 and 60 years old who received the Ad26.COV2.S COVID-19 vaccine or a placebo. Sequenced material: peripheral blood, taken in a trial of Ad26.COV2.S vaccine versus placebo. The CDR3: CASSSTAGETQYF. CDR3 coding DNA: TGTGCCAGCAGCTCGACGGCAGGGGAGACCCAGTACTTC.